The 14 T cell receptor beta chains listed next were all sequenced from one sample in a study of shared clonotypes between healthy human individuals. This table comes from immunoSEQ multiplex PCR, and its TCRdb copy is limited to in-frame clones, with some not included. The sample yields over 950,000 clones, roughly 77% seen once. The sequenced material came from memory CD4+ T cells from PBMCs. Subset reported: CD45RA-negative fraction. The receptors derive from a man aged 18 to 29 in good health. Some clones in this sample may be carry-over from other donors' samples.

Turning to this clone: Other DNA sequences from this sample encode an identical CDR3 as well. The J gene is TRBJ2-2, the V gene TRBV2; no reliable D call. Trimming shortened V by 1 base and J by 4 bases, and 4 bases separated the two germline ends. The length of the CDR3 is 13 residues. Germline V CDR1 and CDR2: SNHLY, FYNNEI. CDR3 sequence reads: CASSEGSTGELFF. In DNA, the CDR3 is TGTGCCAGCAGTGAAGGGAGCACCGGGGAGCTGTTTTTT. The full variable domain, rest sourced from reference TRBV2 and TRBJ2-2, is EPEVTQTPSHQVTQMGQEVILRCVPISNHLYFYWYRQILGQKVEFLVSFYNNEISEKSEIFDDQFSVERPDGSNFTLKIRSTKLEDSAMYFCASSEGSTGELFFGEGSRLTVL.

This clone appeared a single time. Other DNA sequences in the same sample also yield this CDR3. The chain is built from TRBV2 and TRBJ2-7, with D hard to call. Germline loops: CDR1 SNHLY, CDR2 FYNNEI. V shed 5 bases and J shed 1 base, with 3 bases lying between them. CDR3 length equals 11 residues. DNA for the CDR3: TGTGCCAGCAGTACTTCCTACGAGCAGTACTTC. Its translation is CASSTSYEQYF.

The V and J genes are TRBV30 and TRBJ1-5; possibly TRBD1 for D (6 bases). CDR3 length: 13 amino acids. Between the trimmed V and J ends, which lost 3 bases and 5 bases, there was a span of 11 bases. The germline CDR1 and CDR2 sequences are GTSNPN and SVGIG (reference sequence). In DNA, the CDR3 is TGTGCCTGGAGGATGGACAGAGATCAGCCCCAGCATTTT. As protein: CAWRMDRDQPQHF.

The chain joins TRBV7-9 to TRBJ2-3, with TRBD2 matching over 7 bases. Germline CDR1 is SEHNR and CDR2 is FQNEAQ (reference sequence). Losses at the gene ends were 8 bases for V and 4 bases for J; bases not matched to a gene: 12. There are 15 residues in the CDR3. The CDR3 region is CASPPLRGYPDTQYF. As DNA, the CDR3 is TGTGCCAGCCCTCCTCTGCGGGGGTACCCAGATACGCAGTATTTT.

The rearrangement joins TRBV11-2 to TRBJ2-2, with D perhaps matching TRBD1 (5 bases). The germline V and J ends were trimmed by 4 bases and 7 bases, with 19 bases remaining between them. The CDR3 is 16 residues long. The germline V gene encodes CDR1 SGHAT and CDR2 FQNNGV. This CDR3 reads CASSSGGRVVHGELFF. For the CDR3, the DNA is TGTGCCAGCAGCTCGGGCGGCAGGGTGGTTCACGGGGAGCTGTTTTTT.

This chain links TRBV7-9 with TRBJ1-3; D ambiguous. Germline V gives CDR1 SEHNR, CDR2 FQNEAQ (reference sequence). The CDR3 has 14 residues. Trimming cost V 5 bases and J 0 bases, with 8 bases left between them. The CDR3 loop is CASSPLSSGNTIYF. Here the CDR3 DNA reads TGTGCCAGCAGCCCGCTCAGCTCTGGAAACACCATATATTTT.

This rearrangement joins TRBV19 to TRBJ1-5; D unclear. Trimming removed 3 bases at V and 3 bases at J, with 6 bases between. Germline V gene data show CDR1 as LNHDA and CDR2 as SQIVND (reference sequence). The CDR3 consists of 13 residues. The CDR3 loop reads CASSIYINQPQHF. For the CDR3, the DNA is TGTGCCAGTAGTATCTACATCAATCAGCCCCAGCATTTT.

Notes on this clone: This sample also contains other DNA sequences that code for the same CDR3. The rearrangement links TRBV7-3 to TRBJ2-1, with D unclear. V was cut by 0 bases and J by 8 bases, with 8 bases left in between. Germline CDR1 is SGHTA and CDR2 is FQGTGA. The CDR3 is made up of 13 amino acids. CDR3 bases: TGTGCCAGCAGCTTAACGGTCGCGGATGAGCAGTTCTTC. Translated: CASSLTVADEQFF.

This clone was picked up a small number of times. The chain couples TRBV30 to TRBJ1-5, with a tentative D call TRBD1 (5 bases). This CDR3 is built from 14 residues. Germline CDR1 GTSNPN, CDR2 SVGIG (reference sequence). Deletions cut 4 bases from V and 4 bases from J, with 14 bases between. CDR3 nucleotides: TGTGCCTGGAATAGGGTCGGGGGAAATCAGCCCCAGCATTTT. It specifies CAWNRVGGNQPQHF.

The V call is TRBV5-4, the J call TRBJ2-2; D not certain. The V end was cut by 1 base, the J end by 5 bases, with 15 bases between. CDR3 size: 16 residues. The germline V gene has CDR1 SGHNT and CDR2 YYREEE (reference sequence). The CDR3 loop reads CASSLSLDGRTGELFF. CDR3 nucleotides: TGTGCCAGCAGCTTGTCTCTTGACGGTAGGACCGGGGAGCTGTTTTTT.

The J gene is TRBJ2-2, the V gene TRBV9; D uncertain. The length of the CDR3 is 15 residues. Germline assignment: CDR1 SGDLS and CDR2 YYNGEE. Trimming removed 2 bases from V and 0 bases from J, with 8 bases in between. CDR3 sequence: CASSVLPANTGELFF. The DNA of the CDR3 is TGTGCCAGCAGCGTTCTCCCGGCGAACACCGGGGAGCTGTTTTTT. The full variable domain, rest sourced from reference TRBV9 and TRBJ2-2, is DSGVTQTPKHLITATGQRVTLRCSPRSGDLSVYWYQQSLDQGLQFLIQYYNGEERAKGNILERFSAQQFPDLHSELNLSSLELGDSALYFCASSVLPANTGELFFGEGSRLTVL.

J is TRBJ1-2 and V is TRBV28, with a tentative D call TRBD1 (6 bases). Trimming cost V 2 bases and J 8 bases, with 9 bases left between them. CDR1 is MDHEN and CDR2 is SYDVKM in the germline V gene. This CDR3 is built from 12 residues. This CDR3 is CASSLTGIGYTF. As DNA, the CDR3 is TGTGCCAGCAGTTTAACAGGGATAGGCTACACCTTC.

The CDR3 region is CASSPPVSLVGQFF. CDR3 coding DNA: TGTGCCAGCAGCCCCCCCGTCTCCTTGGTTGGGCAGTTCTTC. V is TRBV5-6 and J is TRBJ2-1; D gene unclear. Per germline, CDR1 SGHDT and CDR2 YYEEEE. V was clipped by 4 bases and J by 12 bases, with 20 bases between them. This CDR3 contains 14 residues. Full variable domain (rest looked up from reference TRBV5-6 and TRBJ2-1): DAGVTQSPTHLIKTRGQQVTLRCSPKSGHDTVSWYQQALGQGPQFIFQYYEEEERQRGNFPDRFSGHQFPNYSSELNVNALLLGDSALYLCASSPPVSLVGQFFGPGTRLTVL.

The chain combines TRBV9 with TRBJ2-1; 8 bases match TRBD1. The V segment lost 6 bases and the J segment 4 bases; nucleotides outside the gene matches: 9. The CDR3 has 15 residues. The germline V gene encodes CDR1 SGDLS and CDR2 YYNGEE. CDR3 protein: CASILRGQFYNEQFF. The CDR3 DNA reads TGTGCCAGCATCCTCAGGGGGCAATTTTACAATGAGCAGTTCTTC.